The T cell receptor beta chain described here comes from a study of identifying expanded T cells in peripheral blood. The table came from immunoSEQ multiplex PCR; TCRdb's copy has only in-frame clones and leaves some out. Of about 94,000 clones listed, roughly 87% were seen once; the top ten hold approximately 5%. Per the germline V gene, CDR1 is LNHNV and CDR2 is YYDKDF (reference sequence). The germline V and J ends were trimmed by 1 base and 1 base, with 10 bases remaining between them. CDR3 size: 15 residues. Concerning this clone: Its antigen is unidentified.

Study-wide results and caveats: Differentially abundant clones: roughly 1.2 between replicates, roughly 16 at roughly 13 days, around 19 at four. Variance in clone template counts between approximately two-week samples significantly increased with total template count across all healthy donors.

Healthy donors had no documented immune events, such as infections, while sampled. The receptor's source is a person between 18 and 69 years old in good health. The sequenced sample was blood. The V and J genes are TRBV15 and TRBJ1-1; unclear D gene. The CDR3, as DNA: TGTGCCACCAGCAGAGTATACGGCAGGAACACTGAAGCTTTCTTT. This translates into CATSRVYGRNTEAFF.